This T cell receptor (beta chain) appears in the sequencing data of a study of shared clonotypes between healthy human individuals. Study context: Donors had three CD4 naive, three CD4 memory, two CD8 naive and one CD8 memory plate apiece.

Clones were sequenced by immunoSEQ multiplex PCR, and TCRdb holds only the in-frame ones, with some missing. The table shows more than 2 million clones, with roughly 94% occurring only once. CD45RA-negative memory and CD45RA+ naive subsets were split from the CD4+ cells. Between the trimmed V and J ends, which lost 5 bases and 2 bases, there was a span of 13 bases. Germline V gives CDR1 MNHEY, CDR2 SVGAGI. This CDR3 is 14 amino acids long. The V and J genes are TRBV6-5 and TRBJ2-7; D is tentatively TRBD1 or TRBD2 (6 bases each). Material: naive CD4+ T cells sorted from blood. The subset: CD45RA+ positively selected. This clonotype was sampled from a young man in good health. The CDR3 here is CASSRGGSPYEQYF. The CDR3, as DNA: TGTGCCAGCAGTAGAGGGGGGAGTCCCTACGAGCAGTACTTC.